A selection of T cell receptor beta chains follows, all from one sample in a study of blood T cell repertoires in COVID-19. Some clones are missing from TCRdb's copy, which holds only in-frame ones; the method was immunoSEQ multiplex PCR. The repertoire has some 250,000 clones, about four fifths of them found once; the top ten carry roughly a tenth. Sequencing input: peripheral blood. The receptors here all came from a woman aged 80 or over with acute or convalescent COVID-19. Both conserved end residues are part of each CDR3. D genes are given only for firm matches.

d_call j_call v_call cdr3_aa
NA TRBJ2-5 TRBV7-3 CASSPGNQETQYF
TRBD2 TRBJ2-7 TRBV7-8 CASSLLSGGIDEQYF
NA TRBJ1-5 TRBV6-2/TRBV6-3 CASSYSAQGSNQPQHF
NA TRBJ2-5 TRBV6-2/TRBV6-3 CASSYSGVRETQYF
TRBD2 TRBJ2-3 TRBV5-3 CARPPIGGASDTQYF
NA TRBJ1-2 TRBV6-6 CASSAGEGRGYTF
TRBD2 TRBJ2-7 TRBV12-5 CASGLAGTGGPNEQYF
NA TRBJ2-5 TRBV14 CASSHPGWMTQYF
TRBD1 TRBJ1-1 TRBV7-8 CASSATGGNTEAFF
TRBD1 TRBJ1-4 TRBV28 CASSFSGTGEEKLFF
NA TRBJ2-7 TRBV13 CASSLGSAARYEQYF
NA TRBJ1-5 TRBV4-1 CASSHEPGASNQPQHF
TRBD1 TRBJ1-1 TRBV7-9 CASSLGGQDTEAFF
NA TRBJ1-2 TRBV18 CASSPEQTYGYTF
TRBD1 TRBJ2-7 TRBV5-1 CASSPTGGNYEQYF
TRBD1 TRBJ1-2 TRBV7-9 CASSPHLTTGDRYGYTF
NA TRBJ1-6 TRBV7-8 CASSPAAGGNSPLHF
TRBD1 TRBJ2-1 TRBV5-6 CASSLGRDRAYNEQFF
NA TRBJ2-2 TRBV12-3/TRBV12-4 CASSLRDFGELFF
NA TRBJ1-1 TRBV2 CASSGRGGGTEAFF
TRBD2 TRBJ2-1 TRBV11-3 CASSLVFGGTYNEQFF
TRBD1 TRBJ1-2 TRBV15 CATSITGEGYTF
NA TRBJ2-7 TRBV4-1 CASSPTARVSYEQYF
TRBD1 TRBJ1-5 TRBV19 CASSIWTGSGQPQHF
NA TRBJ1-5 TRBV2 CASRRILGQPQHF
TRBD1 TRBJ1-1 TRBV3-1/TRBV3-2 CASSRGGTGGTEAFF
NA TRBJ2-5 TRBV4-1 CASSQDGLARGETQYF
NA TRBJ1-2 TRBV6-5 CASSTPGHRIRGYTF
NA TRBJ1-1 TRBV7-8 CASSLVPGAEAFF
NA TRBJ1-4 TRBV24-1 CATRPTGAWTNEKLFF
NA TRBJ2-7 TRBV7-2 CASSLSRGGHHEQYF
NA TRBJ1-6 TRBV9 CASSVDPFSPLHF
TRBD1 TRBJ2-5 TRBV13 CASSFYRTGRYQETQYF
NA TRBJ2-7 TRBV28 CASSYRDGYEQYF
TRBD1 TRBJ2-3 TRBV14 CASSRKDRFTDTQYF
NA TRBJ1-1 TRBV28 CASSLGTAKYTEAFF